The following is a TCR beta chain sequence with its context. Germline V lookup: CDR1 KGHSH, CDR2 LQKENI. The V gene end was trimmed by 1 base and the J gene end by 7 bases; junction bases not matched to a gene: 9. The CDR3 totals 17 residues. As originally analysed: Reference gene primer amplification yielded estimated nucleated cell counts. The assay was immunoSEQ multiplex PCR, and TCRdb's table has in-frame clones only and misses some. The DNA was the basis for D and trimming; V, J and clone size are from that table. Of approximately 270,000 clones listed, over 75% are singletons. The source of the sample is a study of blood T cell repertoires in COVID-19. Looking at the study overall: The study drew acute and convalescent COVID-19 samples from the United States, Italy and Spain. The analysed material was cDNA or gDNA that came from T cells, B-cell-depleted T cells, or PBMCs.

The source material was peripheral blood. The source is a woman aged 70-85 years with acute or convalescent COVID-19. The rearrangement uses TRBV18 and TRBJ1-6; 8 nucleotides line up with TRBD1. CDR3 sequence (DNA): TGTGCCAGCTCACCACTCGAGCAGGGGGCATCGAATTCACCCCTCCACTTT. It is translated as CASSPLEQGASNSPLHF.